Below are 21 T cell receptor beta chains sequenced from a single sample in a study of blood T cell repertoires in COVID-19. Sequencing was performed with immunoSEQ multiplex PCR; in TCRdb, only in-frame clones are kept and a portion is missing. The table includes 70,000 to 95,000 clones, roughly 84% detected once. The sequencing sample was made of peripheral blood. Receptors originate from a woman between 50 and 59 years old with acute or convalescent COVID-19.

The J gene is TRBJ1-6, the V gene TRBV23-1; D is undetermined. TRBV23-1 is identified as an open reading frame with a role that is uncertain. The CDR3 extends over 14 amino acids. Trimming pared 7 bases from V and 10 bases from J, leaving 17 bases between. The CDR3, as DNA: TGCGCCAGCACCGGTGGGCTGGGTGGATCACCCCTCCACTTT. This codes for CASTGGLGGSPLHF.

This clone was detected only a few times. This sequence joins TRBV3-1 (or the pseudogene TRBV3-2) and TRBJ1-1; 11 bases map to TRBD1. From germline, CDR1 is LGHDT and CDR2 YNNKEL (reference sequence). The CDR3 is made up of 16 amino acids. The ends lost 3 bases at V and 5 bases at J; junction bases unmatched: 8. CDR3 coding DNA: TGTGCCAGCAGCCACAATCCTGGGACAGGGGGAACTGAAGCTTTCTTT. Translated: CASSHNPGTGGTEAFF.

This rearrangement joins TRBV30 to TRBJ1-3; tentatively, D is TRBD1 (6 bases). CDR3 size: 14 residues. Trimming took off 5 bases at V and 2 bases at J, with 13 bases between the two ends. Per germline, CDR1 GTSNPN and CDR2 SVGIG (reference sequence). The CDR3 loop is CAWRFQGTGNTIYF. The CDR3 bases are TGTGCCTGGCGATTTCAGGGGACTGGAAACACCATATATTTT.

The chain links TRBV3-1 (or the pseudogene TRBV3-2) to TRBJ1-1; TRBD1 is a possible D gene (6 bases). V was cut by 6 bases and J by 8 bases, with 25 bases left in between. The CDR3 is made up of 16 amino acids. Germline CDR1 and CDR2: LGHDT and YNNKEL (reference sequence). The CDR3 here is CASSRTGSQGGTEAFF. The CDR3 nucleotides are TGTGCCAGCAGTCGAACCGGATCACAGGGCGGCACCGAAGCTTTCTTT.

This sequence joins TRBV11-3 and TRBJ2-1; no clear D. This CDR3 comprises 14 residues. CDR1 and CDR2 from the germline V gene are SGHNT and YENEEA. Trimming stripped 0 bases from V and 5 bases from J, with 8 bases between. The CDR3 region has the DNA TGTGCCAGCAGCTTAGACCCGTATAACAATGAGCAGTTCTTC. Protein: CASSLDPYNNEQFF.

The chain links TRBV6-4 to TRBJ2-1, with 11 bases fitting TRBD2. The CDR3 spans 15 residues. CDR1 and CDR2 from the germline V gene are MRHNA and SNTAGT. CDR3 sequence (DNA): TGTGCAAAAACTAGCGGGGGATCCTGTTACAATGAGCAGTTCTTC. This codes for CAKTSGGSCYNEQFF.

The genes are TRBV2 and TRBJ2-1; TRBD2 aligns across 7 bases. J was trimmed by 3 bases and V by 7 bases; bases with no gene match: 6. This CDR3 comprises 14 residues. Germline V gives CDR1 SNHLY, CDR2 FYNNEI. The CDR3: CASKARGGYNEQFF. For the CDR3, the DNA is TGTGCCAGCAAGGCTCGCGGGGGCTACAATGAGCAGTTCTTC.

CDR3 DNA sequence: TGTGCCAGCAGCTTTCTTCAAGACATCCGGCGGGGAAAACTGTTTTTT. Its protein is CASSFLQDIRRGKLFF. This chain connects TRBV5-8 to TRBJ1-4; D remains ambiguous. In germline, CDR1 is SGHTS, CDR2 YDEGEE. The CDR3 runs 16 residues. Trimming left V 2 bases short and J 10 bases short, with 21 bases between.

This clone has just one count. The chain links TRBV19 to TRBJ2-7; a possible D gene is TRBD2 (5 bases). The CDR3 runs to 17 residues. Trimming stripped 1 base from V and 4 bases from J, with 20 bases between. Germline CDR1 and CDR2: LNHDA and SQIVND (reference sequence). The CDR3 loop reads CASSIAHSDDYTYEQYF. In DNA, the CDR3 is TGTGCCAGTAGTATAGCGCATTCCGATGACTATACGTACGAGCAGTACTTC.

V is TRBV6-5 and J is TRBJ1-6; 9 bases are a match to TRBD1. CDR1 and CDR2 from the germline V gene are MNHEY and SVGAGI. The CDR3 extends over 14 amino acids. J lost 10 bases, V lost 7 bases, and 8 bases had no gene match. The CDR3 DNA reads as TGTGCCAGCACCCCGGGACAGGGCGGGTCACCCCTCCACTTT. It codes for CASTPGQGGSPLHF.

The chain is built from TRBV3-1 (or the pseudogene TRBV3-2) and TRBJ1-1; the D gene is possibly TRBD1 (6 bases). CDR1 LGHDT and CDR2 YNNKEL come from the germline V gene (reference sequence). With 3 bases removed from V and 10 bases from J, the gap between germline ends came to 15 bases. CDR3 length: 13 amino acids. The CDR3 loop is CASSQSQGVGAFF. DNA for the CDR3: TGTGCCAGCAGCCAGTCACAGGGTGTTGGAGCTTTCTTT.

The chain is built from TRBV5-4 and TRBJ2-7; 9 nucleotides match TRBD1. This CDR3 has 14 residues. V gave up 0 bases and J gave up 4 bases; unmatched junction bases: 2. Germline V gives CDR1 SGHNT, CDR2 YYREEE (reference sequence). CDR3 in amino acids: CASSLVGTGYEQYF. CDR3 nucleotides: TGTGCCAGCAGCTTGGTTGGGACAGGGTACGAGCAGTACTTC.

This clone was detected once. The rearrangement links TRBV5-1 to TRBJ2-1; D may be TRBD2 (6 bases). V was cut by 4 bases and J by 0 bases, with 11 bases left in between. This CDR3 region has 15 residues. Germline CDR1 and CDR2: SGHRS and YFSETQ. The CDR3 nucleotides are TGCGCCAGCAGCCTCCGGACTATCTCCTACAATGAGCAGTTCTTC. It codes for CASSLRTISYNEQFF.

The chain combines TRBV18 with TRBJ1-4; D is possibly TRBD1 (5 bases). CDR3 length: 14 residues. V shed 4 bases and J shed 8 bases, with 14 bases lying between them. Germline values: CDR1 KGHSH, CDR2 LQKENI. CDR3 coding DNA: TGTGCCAGCTCACTCATCAGGGAGGAGGAAAAACTGTTTTTT. Translating gives CASSLIREEEKLFF.

J is TRBJ2-7 and V is TRBV27, with D uncertain. With 2 bases removed from V and 0 bases from J, the gap between germline ends came to 8 bases. Per the germline V gene, CDR1 is MNHEY and CDR2 is SMNVEV (reference sequence). This CDR3 spans 14 amino acids. CDR3 sequence reads: CASSLVRTSYEQYF. DNA of the CDR3: TGTGCCAGCAGTTTAGTCAGAACCTCCTACGAGCAGTACTTC.

The V and J genes are TRBV27 and TRBJ2-7; no firm D call. Germline CDR1 MNHEY, CDR2 SMNVEV (reference sequence). The CDR3 extends over 16 amino acids. Trimming took off 1 base at V and 1 base at J, with 14 bases between the two ends. The chain's CDR3 is CASSLFPIEESYEQYF. CDR3 coding DNA: TGTGCCAGCAGTTTATTCCCAATCGAGGAGTCCTACGAGCAGTACTTC.

The chain links TRBV7-3 to TRBJ2-1; 9 nucleotides match TRBD1. The CDR3 contains 15 residues. In germline, CDR1 is SGHTA, CDR2 FQGTGA. With 5 bases clipped from V and 4 bases from J, the junction kept 6 bases outside the gene matches. CDR3 nucleotide sequence: TGTGCCAGCAGCCCGGACAGGGGCTTGTACAATGAGCAGTTCTTC. This encodes CASSPDRGLYNEQFF.

The genes are TRBV24-1 and TRBJ2-3; D might be TRBD2 (5 bases). The CDR3 runs to 19 residues. Looked up from germline, CDR1 is KGHDR and CDR2 is SFDVKD. Trimming pared 3 bases from V and 4 bases from J, leaving 25 bases between. The CDR3 coding sequence is TGTGCCACCAGTGATACACTCGGATTCGGCGGAGGAGTGCCAGATACGCAGTATTTT. Encoded protein: CATSDTLGFGGGVPDTQYF.

V is TRBV6-2 or TRBV6-3 and J is TRBJ2-4; D possibly corresponds to TRBD1 (6 bases). The germline V gene has CDR1 MNHEY and CDR2 SVGEGT. The CDR3 runs to 14 residues. Trimming stripped 0 bases from V and 6 bases from J, with 9 bases between. This chain's CDR3 is CASSYSTGSNIQYF. The CDR3 DNA reads as TGTGCCAGCAGTTACTCGACAGGTTCAAACATTCAGTACTTC.

The CDR3 region is CASSLARSQETQYF. The CDR3 nucleotides read TGTGCCAGCAGCTTAGCACGGAGCCAAGAGACCCAGTACTTC. This chain links TRBV7-8 with TRBJ2-5; no reliable D call. Germline lookup yields CDR1 SGHVS and CDR2 FQNEAQ. V was shortened by 0 bases and J by 1 base, with 6 bases between the two germline ends. The CDR3 is 14 amino acids.

CDR3 nucleotides: TGCGCCAGCAGCCAGCACCTGGCGGGGGGGTTACGAGATACGCAGTATTTT. Amino acids: CASSQHLAGGLRDTQYF. V gene TRBV4-3 combines with J gene TRBJ2-3; 9 bases line up with TRBD2. V was pared by 3 bases and J by 5 bases, with 12 bases of the junction left unmatched. CDR3 size: 17 residues. Germline V gene lookup returns CDR1 LGHNA and CDR2 YSLEER.